These T cell receptor beta chains were read from a single sample in a study of identical twins. Using its own MiXCR run on the 5' RACE reads, TCRdb lists one record per CDR3 protein. This sample has a few hundred thousand distinct CDR3 sequences; over 9.5% occur once, and the top ten carry more than 8.5%. Sequenced: memory T cells sorted from blood. The source of these receptors is a man aged 50 to 60 in good health. Each CDR3 is given with its conserved first and last residue. Each record gives: J gene, clone size, V gene, D gene, CDR3 DNA, CDR3 protein. D genes are given only for firm matches. The size of a clone is reported for some rows only, either as once, few or many, or as a class for expanded clones.

J gene: TRBJ2-3; clone size: many; V gene: TRBV5-1; D gene: TRBD2; CDR3 DNA: TGCGCCAGCAGCTTTTTCGGGAGGGCCGAGGATACGCAGTATTTT; CDR3 protein: CASSFFGRAEDTQYF
J gene: TRBJ2-1; clone size: .; V gene: TRBV11-3; D gene: .; CDR3 DNA: TGTGCCAGCAGCTTAGCGGGAGCAAATGCGCAGTTCTTC; CDR3 protein: CASSLAGANAQFF
J gene: TRBJ2-5; clone size: few; V gene: TRBV6-1; D gene: TRBD2; CDR3 DNA: TGTGCCAGCAGTGAAGCCCCGGGGGGGACCCAGTACTTC; CDR3 protein: CASSEAPGGTQYF
J gene: TRBJ2-5; clone size: many; V gene: TRBV25-1; D gene: .; CDR3 DNA: TGTGCCAGCACCGCACCCGGGGGCACCCAGTACTTC; CDR3 protein: CASTAPGGTQYF
J gene: TRBJ2-2; clone size: .; V gene: TRBV5-6; D gene: .; CDR3 DNA: TGTGCCAGCAGCGCTACCATAGCGACCCCGAACACCGGGGAGCTGTTTTTT; CDR3 protein: CASSATIATPNTGELFF
J gene: TRBJ1-5; clone size: .; V gene: TRBV27; D gene: TRBD1; CDR3 DNA: TGTGCCAGCAGTTTATCGGGAACAGGGGTTAACCAGCCCCAGCATTTT; CDR3 protein: CASSLSGTGVNQPQHF
J gene: TRBJ2-5; clone size: many; V gene: TRBV28; D gene: TRBD1; CDR3 DNA: TGTGCCAGCAGTTACCAGGGGGTGTTCCAAGAGACCCAGTACTTC; CDR3 protein: CASSYQGVFQETQYF
J gene: TRBJ2-4; clone size: few; V gene: TRBV18; D gene: .; CDR3 DNA: TGTGCCAGCTCACCAGGAAGCCAACCTAGCCTAGCCAAAAACATTCAGTACTTC; CDR3 protein: CASSPGSQPSLAKNIQYF
J gene: TRBJ1-4; clone size: once; V gene: TRBV7-2; D gene: .; CDR3 DNA: TGTGCCAGCAGCCCTTCGGGACAAAATGAAAAACTGTTTTTT; CDR3 protein: CASSPSGQNEKLFF
J gene: TRBJ2-1; clone size: few; V gene: TRBV7-2; D gene: .; CDR3 DNA: TGTGCCAGCAGCCCCGGAGCGAGGCAGTTCTTC; CDR3 protein: CASSPGARQFF
J gene: TRBJ2-3; clone size: many; V gene: TRBV4-2; D gene: .; CDR3 DNA: TGTGCCAGCAGCCAAGATGGACAGACAGATACGCAGTATTTT; CDR3 protein: CASSQDGQTDTQYF
J gene: TRBJ1-2; clone size: many; V gene: TRBV18; D gene: TRBD1; CDR3 DNA: TGTGCCAGCTCACCACCGTCTGACAGGGGGCGTAAAGGCTACACCTTC; CDR3 protein: CASSPPSDRGRKGYTF
J gene: TRBJ1-1; clone size: .; V gene: TRBV3-1; D gene: .; CDR3 DNA: TGTGCCAGCAGCCAAGACTTCTGGGGGAACACTGAAGCTTTCTTT; CDR3 protein: CASSQDFWGNTEAFF
J gene: TRBJ2-1; clone size: many; V gene: TRBV10-3; D gene: TRBD2; CDR3 DNA: TGTGCCAGCAGGACTAGCGGGAGTGGGGGTAACAATGAGCAGTTCTTC; CDR3 protein: CASRTSGSGGNNEQFF
J gene: TRBJ2-3; clone size: many; V gene: TRBV20-1; D gene: .; CDR3 DNA: TGCAGTGCCGTACGGACAGCTAGCACAGATACGCAGTATTTT; CDR3 protein: CSAVRTASTDTQYF
J gene: TRBJ2-7; clone size: many; V gene: TRBV20-1; D gene: TRBD1; CDR3 DNA: TGCAGTGCAGCTCAGGGGGTGGTCTACGAGCAGTACTTC; CDR3 protein: CSAAQGVVYEQYF
J gene: TRBJ2-7; clone size: many; V gene: TRBV20-1; D gene: .; CDR3 DNA: TGCAGTGCTAGAGATTTGAGAACCTACGAGCAGTACTTC; CDR3 protein: CSARDLRTYEQYF
J gene: TRBJ2-2; clone size: .; V gene: TRBV12-3/TRBV12-4; D gene: .; CDR3 DNA: TGTGCCAGCAGTAATCTGGCCACCGGGGAGCGGTTTTTT; CDR3 protein: CASSNLATGERFF
J gene: TRBJ2-2; clone size: few; V gene: TRBV6-1; D gene: .; CDR3 DNA: TGTGCCAGCAGCAAGCCCGTAACCGGGGAGCTGTTTTTT; CDR3 protein: CASSKPVTGELFF
J gene: TRBJ2-5; clone size: few; V gene: TRBV4-2; D gene: TRBD2; CDR3 DNA: TGTGCCAGCAGCAGGGCCGCGGGGGGCGAGGGCCAGTACTTC; CDR3 protein: CASSRAAGGEGQYF
J gene: TRBJ2-3; clone size: many; V gene: TRBV7-2; D gene: .; CDR3 DNA: TGTGCCAGCAGCTTGCAGTCAGTGTTGACAGATACGCAGTATTTT; CDR3 protein: CASSLQSVLTDTQYF
J gene: TRBJ2-5; clone size: .; V gene: TRBV2; D gene: .; CDR3 DNA: TGTGCCAGCAGATTCGACAGTTCCCAAGAGACCCAGTACTTC; CDR3 protein: CASRFDSSQETQYF
J gene: TRBJ1-4; clone size: many; V gene: TRBV19; D gene: .; CDR3 DNA: TGTGCCAGTAGTATTGGCCGACTGCGCGCCGGAAAACTGTTTTTT; CDR3 protein: CASSIGRLRAGKLFF